This T cell receptor (beta chain) stems from a study of cytomegalovirus exposure and HLA in healthy donors. Whole-study findings and limits: V segments that were indistinguishable, TRBV6-2 and TRBV6-3 among them, were omitted from analysis.

CDR1 and CDR2 (germline): MNHNS, SASEGT. Trimming pared 7 bases from V and 5 bases from J, leaving 17 bases between. The CDR3 sequence is 14 residues long. Note on this clone: Its matching antigen is unknown.

A multiplex PCR was run with 60 Vbeta primers and 13 Jbeta primers. Data came from immunoSEQ multiplex PCR; TCRdb stores just in-frame clones and leaves some out. The table lists about 140,000 clones. This TCR was recovered from a man aged 35 to 55 in good health and CMV-seronegative. The sequencing sample was made of PBMCs. The chain employs TRBV6-1 and TRBJ2-5; a possible D gene is TRBD1 (6 bases). The CDR3 nucleotides read TGTGCCAGCAACCCGACAGGCCCCCGCGAGACCCAGTACTTC. Residues: CASNPTGPRETQYF.